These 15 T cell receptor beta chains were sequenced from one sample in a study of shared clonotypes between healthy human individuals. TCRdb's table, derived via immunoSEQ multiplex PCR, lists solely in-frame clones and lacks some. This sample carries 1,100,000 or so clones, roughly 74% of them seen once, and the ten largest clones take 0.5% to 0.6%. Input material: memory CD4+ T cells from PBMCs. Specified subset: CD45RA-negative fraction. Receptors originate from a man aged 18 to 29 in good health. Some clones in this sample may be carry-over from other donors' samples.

DNA for the CDR3: TGTGCCAGCAGTGTACTCGGGACAGCGTCCTACGAGCAGTACTTC. Protein product: CASSVLGTASYEQYF. This chain uses TRBV28 with TRBJ2-7; 7 bases fit TRBD1. CDR3 size: 15 residues. CDR1 and CDR2 from the germline V gene are MDHEN and SYDVKM. The J segment lost 1 base and the V segment lost 5 bases, leaving 8 bases of the junction unmatched.

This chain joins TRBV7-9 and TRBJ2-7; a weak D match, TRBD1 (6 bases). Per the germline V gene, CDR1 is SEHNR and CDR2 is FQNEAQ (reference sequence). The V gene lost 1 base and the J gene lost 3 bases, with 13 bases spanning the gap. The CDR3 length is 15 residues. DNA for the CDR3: TGTGCCAGCAGCTTAGACCTAGGGACAAACTACGAGCAGTACTTC. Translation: CASSLDLGTNYEQYF. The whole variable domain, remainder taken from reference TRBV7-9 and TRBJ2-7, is DTGVSQNPRHKITKRGQNVTFRCDPISEHNRLYWYRQTLGQGPEFLTYFQNEAQLEKSRLLSDRFSAERPKGSFSTLEIQRTEQGDSAMYLCASSLDLGTNYEQYFGPGTRLTVT.

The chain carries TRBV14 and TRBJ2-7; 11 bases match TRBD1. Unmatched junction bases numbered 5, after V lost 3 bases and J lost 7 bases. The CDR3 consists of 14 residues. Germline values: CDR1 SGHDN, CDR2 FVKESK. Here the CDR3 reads CASSQDRGLEEQYF. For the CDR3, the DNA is TGTGCCAGCAGCCAGGACAGGGGGCTGGAAGAGCAGTACTTC.

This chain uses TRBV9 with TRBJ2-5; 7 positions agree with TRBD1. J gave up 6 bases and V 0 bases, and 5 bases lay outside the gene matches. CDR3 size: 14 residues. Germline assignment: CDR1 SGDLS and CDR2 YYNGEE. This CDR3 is CASSVATGEKTQYF. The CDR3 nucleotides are TGTGCCAGCAGCGTAGCTACAGGGGAAAAGACCCAGTACTTC.

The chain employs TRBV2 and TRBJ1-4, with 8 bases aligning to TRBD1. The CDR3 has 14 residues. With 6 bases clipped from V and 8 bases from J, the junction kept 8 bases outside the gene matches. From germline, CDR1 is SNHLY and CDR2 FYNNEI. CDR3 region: CASRAGTGIEKLFF. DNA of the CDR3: TGTGCCAGCAGGGCCGGGACAGGTATCGAAAAACTGTTTTTT. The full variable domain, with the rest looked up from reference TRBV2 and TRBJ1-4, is EPEVTQTPSHQVTQMGQEVILRCVPISNHLYFYWYRQILGQKVEFLVSFYNNEISEKSEIFDDQFSVERPDGSNFTLKIRSTKLEDSAMYFCASRAGTGIEKLFFGSGTQLSVL.

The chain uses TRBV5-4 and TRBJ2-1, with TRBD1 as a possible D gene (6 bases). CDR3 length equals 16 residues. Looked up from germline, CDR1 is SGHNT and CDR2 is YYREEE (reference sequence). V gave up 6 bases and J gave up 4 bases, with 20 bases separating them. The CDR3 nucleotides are TGTGCCAGCACGCAGGGGCAGGCATTGCTGTACAATGAGCAGTTCTTC. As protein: CASTQGQALLYNEQFF.

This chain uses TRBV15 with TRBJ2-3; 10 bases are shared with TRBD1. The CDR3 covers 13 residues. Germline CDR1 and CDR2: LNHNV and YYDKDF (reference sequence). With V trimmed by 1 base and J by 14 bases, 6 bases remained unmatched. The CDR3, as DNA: TGTGCCACCAGCAGAGGGGGACAGGGGCTTCCGTATTTT. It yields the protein CATSRGGQGLPYF.

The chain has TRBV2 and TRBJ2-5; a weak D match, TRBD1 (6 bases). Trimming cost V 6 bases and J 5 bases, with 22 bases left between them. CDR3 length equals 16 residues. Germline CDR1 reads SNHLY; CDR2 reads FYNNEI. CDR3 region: CASSGPLTGPLETQYF. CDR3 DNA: TGTGCCAGCAGCGGACCTTTGACAGGTCCCTTGGAGACCCAGTACTTC.

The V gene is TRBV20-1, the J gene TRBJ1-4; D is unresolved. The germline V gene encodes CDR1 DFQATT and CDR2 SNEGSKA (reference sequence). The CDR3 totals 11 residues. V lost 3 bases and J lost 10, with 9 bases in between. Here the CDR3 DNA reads TGCAGTGCTAGCGGTCGGAGAAAACTGTTTTTT. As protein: CSASGRRKLFF.

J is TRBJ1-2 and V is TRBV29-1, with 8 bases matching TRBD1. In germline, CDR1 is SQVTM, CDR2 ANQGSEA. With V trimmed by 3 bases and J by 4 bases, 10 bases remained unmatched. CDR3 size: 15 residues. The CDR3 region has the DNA TGCAGCGTTGATGGCAGGGGGCTTGTGGGCTATGGCTACACCTTC. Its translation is CSVDGRGLVGYGYTF.

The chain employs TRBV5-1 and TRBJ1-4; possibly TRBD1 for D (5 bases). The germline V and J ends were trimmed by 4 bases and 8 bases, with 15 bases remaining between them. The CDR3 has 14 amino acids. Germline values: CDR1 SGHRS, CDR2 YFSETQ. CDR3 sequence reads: CASSPGPPREKLFF. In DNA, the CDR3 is TGCGCCAGCAGCCCGGGACCTCCCAGGGAAAAACTGTTTTTT.

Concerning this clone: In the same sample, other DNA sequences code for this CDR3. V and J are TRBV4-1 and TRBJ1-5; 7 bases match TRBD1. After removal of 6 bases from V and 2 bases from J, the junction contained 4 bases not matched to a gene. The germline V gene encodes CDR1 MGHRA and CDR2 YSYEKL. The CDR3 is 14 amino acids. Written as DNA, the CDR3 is TGCGCCAGCAGTCGCAGGGGGGGCAATCAGCCCCAGCATTTT. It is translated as CASSRRGGNQPQHF.

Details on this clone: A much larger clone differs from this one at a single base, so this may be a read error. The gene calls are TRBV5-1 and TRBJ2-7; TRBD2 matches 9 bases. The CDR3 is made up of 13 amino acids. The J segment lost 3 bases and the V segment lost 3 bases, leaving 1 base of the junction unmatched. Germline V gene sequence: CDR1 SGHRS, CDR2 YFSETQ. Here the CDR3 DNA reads TGCGCCAGCAGCTCTAGCGGGAACTACGAGCAGTACTTC. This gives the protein CASSSSGNYEQYF.

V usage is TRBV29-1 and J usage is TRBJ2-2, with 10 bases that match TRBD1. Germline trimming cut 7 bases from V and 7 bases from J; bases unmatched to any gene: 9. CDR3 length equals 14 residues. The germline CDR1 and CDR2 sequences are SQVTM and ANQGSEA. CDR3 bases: TGCAGCGCCATAAGACAGGGGGCGAACGGGGAGCTGTTTTTT. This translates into CSAIRQGANGELFF.

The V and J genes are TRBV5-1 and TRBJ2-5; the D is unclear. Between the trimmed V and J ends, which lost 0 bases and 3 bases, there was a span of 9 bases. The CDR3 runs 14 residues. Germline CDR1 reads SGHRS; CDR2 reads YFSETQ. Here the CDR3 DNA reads TGCGCCAGCAGCTTGGAACTACCAGAAGAGACCCAGTACTTC. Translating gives CASSLELPEETQYF. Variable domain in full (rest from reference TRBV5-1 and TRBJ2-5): KAGVTQTPRYLIKTRGQQVTLSCSPISGHRSVSWYQQTPGQGLQFLFEYFSETQRNKGNFPGRFSGRQFSNSRSEMNVSTLELGDSALYLCASSLELPEETQYFGPGTRLLVL.